This is a list of T cell receptor beta chains from one sample in a study of cytomegalovirus exposure and HLA in healthy donors. Using immunoSEQ multiplex PCR, the repertoire was profiled, and TCRdb retains in-frame clones only, with some absent. The sample lists approximately 170,000 clones, approximately 80% seen once, with approximately 1.2% in the top ten. Material: PBMCs. The source of these receptors is a boy aged 2 to 10 in good health and CMV-seronegative. Both conserved end residues are part of each CDR3. Each record gives: clone size, J gene, D gene, V gene, CDR3 protein, CDR3 DNA. D genes are given only for firm matches. The size field is filled for only some rows; it gives once, few, many or a size class.

>-|TRBJ2-5|TRBD2|TRBV29-1
CSVGLAEETQYF
TGCAGCGTGGGACTAGCGGAAGAGACCCAGTACTTC
>few|TRBJ1-1|-|TRBV19
CASSMAVGNTEAFF
TGTGCCAGTAGTATGGCCGTTGGGAACACTGAAGCTTTCTTT
>-|TRBJ2-1|-|TRBV6-5
CASSPTWGLSNEQFF
TGTGCCAGCAGCCCCACATGGGGACTTTCTAATGAGCAGTTCTTC
>-|TRBJ1-2|TRBD1|TRBV10-2
CASTEQGGSYGYTF
TGCGCCAGCACAGAACAGGGGGGTTCCTATGGCTACACCTTC
>-|TRBJ2-7|-|TRBV19
CASSITGSSYEQYF
TGTGCCAGTAGTATAACCGGGAGCTCCTACGAGCAGTACTTC
>-|TRBJ1-4|-|TRBV19
CASTLNEKLFF
TGTGCCAGTACCTTAAATGAAAAACTGTTTTTT
>-|TRBJ1-1|-|TRBV5-6
CASSLGSQEAFF
TGTGCCAGCAGCTTGGGCAGTCAAGAAGCTTTCTTT
>few|TRBJ1-2|-|TRBV4-3
CASSPIGTNYGYTF
TGCGCCAGCAGCCCCATCGGGACAAACTATGGCTACACCTTC
>few|TRBJ2-1|TRBD2|TRBV9
CASSESPGLAVQFF
TGTGCCAGCAGCGAGTCCCCGGGACTAGCGGTGCAGTTCTTC
>-|TRBJ2-7|-|TRBV21-1
CASGTLLTYEQYF
TGTGCCAGCGGCACCCTCCTAACCTACGAGCAGTACTTC
>-|TRBJ1-1|-|TRBV11-2
CASSLEHRVGYTEAFF
TGTGCCAGCAGCTTAGAACACAGGGTGGGGTACACTGAAGCTTTCTTT
>-|TRBJ1-2|TRBD1|TRBV7-2
CASSRGTGDYGYTF
TGTGCCAGCAGCCGAGGGACAGGGGACTATGGCTACACCTTC
>-|TRBJ1-1|-|TRBV9
CASSVAGDGTEAFF
TGTGCCAGCAGCGTGGCTGGAGACGGCACTGAAGCTTTCTTT
>-|TRBJ2-1|-|TRBV4-1
CASSQAGSYNEQFF
TGCGCCAGCAGCCAAGCAGGCTCCTACAATGAGCAGTTCTTC
>once|TRBJ1-4|TRBD1|TRBV9
CASSPWDRGHEKLFF
TGTGCCAGCAGCCCGTGGGACAGGGGGCATGAAAAACTGTTTTTT
>-|TRBJ1-5|-|TRBV28
CASSQGPSLNQPQHF
TGTGCCAGCAGTCAGGGGCCCAGCCTTAATCAGCCCCAGCATTTT
>-|TRBJ2-4|TRBD2|TRBV6-6
CASSFPPGGENIQYF
TGTGCCAGCAGTTTCCCCCCCGGGGGGGAAAACATTCAGTACTTC
>-|TRBJ2-6|TRBD1|TRBV19
CASSPGTGGLPGANVLTF
TGTGCCAGTAGCCCCGGGACAGGGGGATTGCCTGGGGCCAACGTCCTGACTTTC
>-|TRBJ2-7|TRBD1|TRBV9
CASSPPGQLTSVTYEQYF
TGTGCCAGCAGCCCACCGGGACAGTTAACTTCTGTGACCTACGAGCAGTACTTC
>-|TRBJ1-5|-|TRBV19
CASSIRGNHQPQHF
TGTGCCAGTAGTATCAGGGGTAATCATCAGCCCCAGCATTTT
>-|TRBJ1-1|-|TRBV30
CAWRERSTEAFF
TGTGCCTGGAGAGAAAGGAGCACTGAAGCTTTCTTT
>once|TRBJ2-3|TRBD2|TRBV4-3
CASSPGTSQQDTQYF
TGCGCCAGCAGCCCCGGGACTAGCCAGCAAGATACGCAGTATTTT
>-|TRBJ2-2|TRBD2|TRBV10-3
CAIAGGTSGVTGELFF
TGTGCCATCGCGGGGGGGACTAGCGGAGTCACCGGGGAGCTGTTTTTT
>-|TRBJ1-3|-|TRBV5-1
CASSLQTGNTIYF
TGCGCCAGCAGCTTACAGACGGGAAACACCATATATTTT
>-|TRBJ2-1|-|TRBV19
CASSTLASNEQFF
TGTGCCAGTAGTACCCTAGCCTCGAATGAGCAGTTCTTC
>-|TRBJ2-4|-|TRBV30
CAWSVGGAKNIQYF
TGTGCCTGGAGTGTAGGAGGGGCCAAAAACATTCAGTACTTC
>-|TRBJ2-7|TRBD1|TRBV6-5
CASRPSRDSLYEQYF
TGTGCCAGCAGACCTTCCCGGGACAGCCTCTACGAGCAGTACTTC
>-|TRBJ2-5|-|TRBV19
CASSRGRIGQEGETQYF
TGTGCCAGTAGTAGGGGAAGGATAGGCCAGGAGGGAGAGACCCAGTACTTC
>-|TRBJ1-4|TRBD1|TRBV4-3
CASSQGAGGFLGTNEKLFF
TGCGCCAGCAGCCAAGGGGCAGGGGGTTTTCTTGGGACTAATGAAAAACTGTTTTTT
>-|TRBJ2-2|-|TRBV18
CASSPRLWAATNTGELFF
TGTGCCAGCTCACCAAGGTTATGGGCCGCAACGAACACCGGGGAGCTGTTTTTT
>-|TRBJ2-1|-|TRBV5-1
CASSLTGRNEQFF
TGCGCCAGCAGCTTGACGGGGAGGAATGAGCAGTTCTTC
>-|TRBJ1-2|TRBD1|TRBV29-1
CSVRGTGASYGYTF
TGCAGCGTGCGTGGGACAGGGGCCTCCTACGGCTACACCTTC
>-|TRBJ2-2|-|TRBV6-5
CASRLGLNTGELFF
TGTGCCAGCAGACTCGGGTTGAACACCGGGGAGCTGTTTTTT
>-|TRBJ2-3|-|TRBV4-3
CASSQMTGQRDTQYF
TGCGCCAGCAGCCAGATGACAGGTCAGCGGGATACGCAGTATTTT
>-|TRBJ2-1|TRBD2|TRBV6-1
CASSEHGTSGYNEQFF
TGTGCCAGCAGTGAACATGGGACTAGCGGCTACAATGAGCAGTTCTTC
>-|TRBJ1-1|TRBD1|TRBV19
CASSLRQGGTEAFF
TGTGCCAGTAGTCTCCGACAGGGGGGCACTGAAGCTTTCTTT
>-|TRBJ1-1|-|TRBV5-6
CASSVGRGNTEAFF
TGTGCCAGCAGCGTCGGGAGGGGGAACACTGAAGCTTTCTTT